This TCR beta chain was found in a study of blood T cell repertoires in COVID-19. Repertoires were generated with immunoSEQ multiplex PCR, while TCRdb's copy carries only in-frame clones and drops some. The sample contains approximately 200,000 clones, 87% of which appear only once. This clone showed up just once. Trimming removed 7 bases from V and 4 bases from J, with 15 bases in between. The germline V gene encodes CDR1 SGHTA and CDR2 FQGNSA. The CDR3 is 14 amino acids. The sequenced sample consisted of PBMCs or T cells enriched from blood (not recorded which). This clonotype originated in a man under 40 in a cohort exposed to, infected with or recovered from COVID-19 (not recorded which). The rearrangement uses TRBV7-2 and TRBJ2-3, with D perhaps matching TRBD2 (5 bases). The CDR3 loop is CASTGREAADTQYF. In DNA form, the CDR3 reads TGTGCCAGCACGGGAAGGGAAGCGGCAGATACGCAGTATTTT.